Below, 18 T cell receptor beta chains from the same sample are listed, as sequenced in a study of blood T cell repertoires in COVID-19. Sequenced by immunoSEQ multiplex PCR; TCRdb stores in-frame clones only, minus some. Seen here are about 210,000 clones, 85% observed once, and the top ten hold around a sixth. The sample consisted of PBMCs or T cells enriched from blood (not recorded which). The receptors shown here come from a man aged 40-49 years who had recovered from COVID-19.

The chain couples TRBV6-5 to TRBJ2-1, with TRBD1 as a possible D gene (6 bases). The CDR3 is 13 residues long. Germline CDR1 and CDR2: MNHEY and SVGAGI. V gave up 2 bases and J gave up 6 bases, with 8 bases separating them. The CDR3 spells CASSYGQRNEQFF. Here the CDR3 DNA reads TGTGCCAGCAGTTACGGACAGCGCAATGAGCAGTTCTTC.

This clone was seen a handful of times. The chain uses TRBV7-2 and TRBJ1-5; a weak D match, TRBD1 (6 bases). Trimming took off 4 bases at V and 1 base at J, with 17 bases between the two ends. Germline CDR1 and CDR2: SGHTA and FQGNSA. The CDR3 extends over 17 amino acids. CDR3 region: CASSSLAGVESNQPQHF. CDR3 bases: TGTGCCAGCAGCTCCCTGGCAGGGGTTGAGAGCAATCAGCCCCAGCATTTT.

The chain employs TRBV30 and TRBJ1-3; no firm D call. Trimming cost V 0 bases and J 0 bases, with 9 bases left between them. This CDR3 contains 15 residues. Germline lookup yields CDR1 GTSNPN and CDR2 SVGIG (reference sequence). CDR3: CAWSVFSSSGNTIYF. CDR3 in DNA: TGTGCCTGGAGTGTATTTTCGAGCTCTGGAAACACCATATATTTT. Together with reference TRBV30 and TRBJ1-3, the CDR3 gives the full variable domain: SQTIHQWPATLVQPVGSPLSLECTVEGTSNPNLYWYRQAAGRGLQLLFYSVGIGQISSEVPQNLSASRPQDRQFILSSKKLLLSDSGFYLCAWSVFSSSGNTIYFGEGSWLTVV.

The chain joins TRBV20-1 to TRBJ2-7, with a possible D match to TRBD2 (5 bases). This CDR3 comprises 14 residues. The germline V gene encodes CDR1 DFQATT and CDR2 SNEGSKA (reference sequence). Trimming left V 3 bases short and J 1 base short, with 13 bases between. DNA of the CDR3: TGCAGTGCTAGTGTACCGGGATCTTCCTACGAGCAGTACTTC. Translated: CSASVPGSSYEQYF.

This sequence joins TRBV12-3 or TRBV12-4 and TRBJ1-4, with no clear D. Trimming removed 3 bases at V and 8 bases at J, with 10 bases between. The CDR3 length is 13 residues. Here the CDR3 DNA reads TGTGCCAGCAGTTTCTTTCCGGGGGAAAAACTGTTTTTT. It translates to CASSFFPGEKLFF.

The chain is built from TRBV27 and TRBJ2-2; possibly TRBD2 for D (5 bases). V lost 5 bases and J 5 bases, leaving 9 bases between the germline ends. Per the germline V gene, CDR1 is MNHEY and CDR2 is SMNVEV (reference sequence). CDR3 length equals 13 residues. The CDR3 spells CASSTRRTGELFF. Written as DNA, the CDR3 is TGTGCCAGCAGTACAAGGAGGACCGGGGAGCTGTTTTTT.

This chain joins TRBV7-2 and TRBJ1-5, with D perhaps matching TRBD1 (6 bases). CDR3 length equals 15 residues. Per the germline V gene, CDR1 is SGHTA and CDR2 is FQGNSA. Trimming stripped 5 bases from V and 0 bases from J, with 11 bases between. The CDR3 reads CASSPHRDSNQPQHF. DNA for the CDR3: TGTGCCAGCAGCCCACACAGGGATAGCAATCAGCCCCAGCATTTT.

The chain is built from TRBV7-3 and TRBJ2-3, with TRBD2 matching 7 bases. CDR1 and CDR2 (germline): SGHTA, FQGTGA. With 5 bases clipped from V and 9 bases from J, the junction kept 11 bases outside the gene matches. The CDR3 consists of 14 residues. The CDR3 is CASSGGSGIETQYF. The DNA for the CDR3 is TGTGCCAGCAGCGGAGGAAGCGGGATTGAGACGCAGTATTTT.

This chain connects TRBV24-1 to TRBJ2-2; D is unresolved. Per the germline V gene, CDR1 is KGHDR and CDR2 is SFDVKD. Trimming left V 0 bases short and J 4 bases short, with 11 bases between. CDR3 length equals 16 residues. The CDR3 DNA reads as TGTGCCACCAGTGATTTGGTATTTGGCGGCACCGGGGAGCTGTTTTTT. This codes for CATSDLVFGGTGELFF.

The J gene is TRBJ2-1, the V gene TRBV10-3; D gene uncertain. With 0 bases removed from V and 10 bases from J, the gap between germline ends came to 7 bases. The CDR3 sequence is 12 residues long. In germline, CDR1 is ENHRY, CDR2 SYGVKD. The CDR3 reads CAISESSAEQFF. DNA of the CDR3: TGTGCCATCAGTGAGTCGTCAGCGGAGCAGTTCTTC.

V usage is TRBV6-2 or TRBV6-3 and J usage is TRBJ2-7; perhaps TRBD1 as D (6 bases). Trimming cost V 5 bases and J 3 bases, with 11 bases left between them. This CDR3 spans 13 amino acids. Germline lookup yields CDR1 MNHEY and CDR2 SVGEGT. The CDR3 spells CASSGDILYEQYF. CDR3 nucleotides: TGTGCCAGCAGTGGGGACATACTCTACGAGCAGTACTTC.

This clone was detected only once. The chain is built from TRBV5-4 and TRBJ1-5, with D possibly TRBD1 on 6 matching bases. Germline V gene lookup returns CDR1 SGHNT and CDR2 YYREEE (reference sequence). Trimming shortened V by 4 bases and J by 10 bases, and 12 bases separated the two germline ends. This CDR3 contains 12 residues. The CDR3, as DNA: TGTGCCAGCAGCATCTCAGGGGCCCCCCAGCATTTT. Protein: CASSISGAPQHF.

The chain recombines TRBV3-1 (or the pseudogene TRBV3-2) with TRBJ2-1; 12 bases are a match to TRBD1. This CDR3 has 15 residues. The trim removed 3 bases at V and 7 bases at J, leaving 4 bases unmatched. CDR1 and CDR2 from the germline V gene are LGHDT and YNNKEL (reference sequence). The CDR3: CASSQGQGAGNEQFF. DNA for the CDR3: TGTGCCAGCAGCCAGGGACAGGGGGCGGGGAATGAGCAGTTCTTC.

The J gene is TRBJ2-3, the V gene TRBV6-5; D not resolved. The ends were cut back, 7 bases at V and 4 bases at J, with 18 bases in the middle. CDR3 size: 15 residues. Germline CDR1 MNHEY, CDR2 SVGAGI. The DNA of the CDR3 is TGTGCCAGCACTACTGAAGAATTTTACTCAGATACGCAGTATTTT. Translation: CASTTEEFYSDTQYF.

This chain uses TRBV4-1 with TRBJ2-7; 10 nucleotides align to TRBD2. The germline gives CDR1 MGHRA, CDR2 YSYEKL. This CDR3 spans 18 amino acids. V lost 3 bases, J lost 7 bases, and 18 bases stayed unmatched. The CDR3 here is CASSQRAGTSDSLGEQYF. The CDR3, as DNA: TGCGCCAGCAGCCAGCGTGCCGGGACTAGCGACTCCCTGGGGGAGCAGTACTTC.

The chain employs TRBV6-2 or TRBV6-3 and TRBJ1-6, with 10 bases that match TRBD1. CDR3 length equals 15 residues. Germline V gives CDR1 MNHEY, CDR2 SVGEGT. V was clipped by 4 bases and J by 7 bases; unmatched bases: 4. The CDR3 DNA reads TGTGCCAGCAGTTGGTCGGACAGGGGGAATTCACCCCTCCACTTT. Protein: CASSWSDRGNSPLHF.

The V and J genes are TRBV27 and TRBJ1-5, with D maybe TRBD1 (5 bases). Germline loops: CDR1 MNHEY, CDR2 SMNVEV (reference sequence). V lost 0 bases and J 7 bases, leaving 13 bases between the germline ends. This CDR3 region has 15 residues. CDR3 nucleotides: TGTGCCAGCAGTTTATCCGGGCAGGGTGGCCAGCCCCAGCATTTT. Protein: CASSLSGQGGQPQHF.

This chain uses TRBV18 with TRBJ1-6, with 9 bases identical to TRBD1. Germline lookup yields CDR1 KGHSH and CDR2 LQKENI. V was clipped by 3 bases and J by 6 bases; unmatched bases: 9. The CDR3 has 17 residues. The CDR3 coding sequence is TGTGCCAGCTCACCCGTCCATCAGGACAGGGGTAATTCACCCCTCCACTTT. This codes for CASSPVHQDRGNSPLHF.